One T cell receptor (beta chain) is described in this entry. Its antigen is still unknown. This record comes from a study of identical twins. There were only healthy Caucasians among the donors. MiXCR, run by TCRdb on the 5' RACE reads, gives a single entry per CDR3 protein. Here the sample spans some 320,000 distinct CDR3 sequences, 9% to 15% being singletons. The CDR3 is made up of 16 amino acids. V lost 7 bases and J 6 bases, leaving 25 bases between the germline ends. General study points: Insertions were fewer in abundant cord blood beta clonotypes, whereas memory repertoires showed none of this pattern.

This same sample was also taken into another study, of yellow fever vaccine responses in identical twins.

This rearrangement joins TRBV12-3 or TRBV12-4 to TRBJ2-7; D is perhaps TRBD1 (6 bases). Sequencing input: CD8+ T cells sorted from blood. The sequence came from a woman aged 18-35 years in good health. CDR3 nucleotides: TGTGCCAGCACTCCTCTTCTGGGACAAAATCATAGCGAGCAGTACTTC. It specifies CASTPLLGQNHSEQYF.